These 26 T cell receptor beta chains were all obtained from the same sample, sequenced in a study of shared clonotypes between healthy human individuals. Assay: immunoSEQ multiplex PCR; the TCRdb copy retains only in-frame clones and omits some. The table records some 2.1 million clones, roughly 94% of them present only once. Input material: naive CD4+ T cells sorted from blood. As to subset: CD45RA+ positively selected. Receptors were obtained from a man younger than 35 in good health.

This clone was observed once. A much larger clone lies one base from this, so it may be a read error. The chain's CDR3 is CASSRAGLGDYFHEQYF. The CDR3 nucleotides are TGTGCCAGCAGCAGAGCGGGGTTAGGGGACTACTTCCACGAGCAGTACTTC. The chain is built from TRBV7-9 and TRBJ2-7; TRBD2 matches 7 bases. The CDR3 has 17 residues. The germline gives CDR1 SEHNR, CDR2 FQNEAQ (reference sequence). V was pared by 5 bases and J by 5 bases, with 18 bases of the junction left unmatched. Full variable domain (missing parts from reference TRBV7-9 and TRBJ2-7): DTGVSQNPRHKITKRGQNVTFRCDPISEHNRLYWYRQTLGQGPEFLTYFQNEAQLEKSRLLSDRFSAERPKGSFSTLEIQRTEQGDSAMYLCASSRAGLGDYFHEQYFGPGTRLTVT.

With regard to this clone: At the DNA level, this CDR3 is encoded by other sequences in the same sample as well. This chain uses TRBV5-1 with TRBJ2-5; possible D gene TRBD2, 5 bases. Germline-derived CDR1 and CDR2 are SGHRS and YFSETQ. V shed 0 bases and J shed 0 bases, with 6 bases lying between them. This CDR3 region has 14 residues. The CDR3 spells CASSLAGNQETQYF. Written as DNA, the CDR3 is TGCGCCAGCAGCTTGGCGGGGAACCAAGAGACCCAGTACTTC.

This clone is a singleton in its sample. The chain uses TRBV29-1 and TRBJ2-3, with TRBD1 matching 7 bases. The germline V gene encodes CDR1 SQVTM and CDR2 ANQGSEA. V shed 8 bases and J 0 bases; nucleotides not matched to a gene: 5. The CDR3 loop spans 13 amino acids. The CDR3 nucleotides read TGCAGCACGGGACAGAAAAGCACAGATACGCAGTATTTT. Translated, it gives CSTGQKSTDTQYF.

CDR3 loop: CASCLAGAETQYF. CDR3 sequence (DNA): TGTGCCAGTTGTCTAGCGGGTGCAGAGACCCAGTACTTC. The chain is built from TRBV2 and TRBJ2-5; 8 bases are a match to TRBD2. The CDR3 loop spans 13 amino acids. CDR1 and CDR2 (germline): SNHLY, FYNNEI. The ends lost 9 bases at V and 4 bases at J; junction bases unmatched: 7.

The chain combines TRBV6-1 with TRBJ1-1; no firm D call. The V end was cut by 1 base, the J end by 4 bases, with 7 bases between. Germline V gene data show CDR1 as MNHNS and CDR2 as SASEGT. This CDR3 is 13 amino acids long. As DNA, the CDR3 is TGTGCCAGCAGTGAAGATGGGTTCACTGAAGCTTTCTTT. Its translation is CASSEDGFTEAFF.

This clone was detected once. V is TRBV30 and J is TRBJ1-5, with unresolved D. The germline CDR1 and CDR2 sequences are GTSNPN and SVGIG (reference sequence). The CDR3 has 19 residues. Trimming removed 0 bases from V and 2 bases from J, with 23 bases in between. The CDR3 sequence is CAWSVQRTVLSLGNQPQHF. For the CDR3, the DNA is TGTGCCTGGAGTGTGCAGCGGACCGTCCTTTCTTTGGGCAATCAGCCCCAGCATTTT.

This chain joins TRBV7-6 and TRBJ2-2; 9 bases align to TRBD1. CDR3 size: 15 residues. With 5 bases clipped from V and 5 bases from J, the junction kept 6 bases outside the gene matches. CDR1 is SGHVS, CDR2 FNYEAQ, per germline. The CDR3 coding sequence is TGTGCCAGCAGCCCCTTGACAGGGGGAACCGGGGAGCTGTTTTTT. As protein: CASSPLTGGTGELFF.

The rearrangement links TRBV10-3 to TRBJ2-2; TRBD1 matches 9 bases. The CDR3 length is 16 residues. Germline V lookup: CDR1 ENHRY, CDR2 SYGVKD. V gave up 3 bases and J gave up 4 bases; unmatched junction bases: 6. CDR3 region: CAISDTGQGVTGELFF. DNA of the CDR3: TGTGCCATCAGTGATACGGGACAGGGCGTCACCGGGGAGCTGTTTTTT.

V is TRBV10-3 and J is TRBJ1-3; D is possibly TRBD1 (5 bases). V lost 6 bases, J lost 1 base, and 10 bases lay in between. From germline, CDR1 is ENHRY and CDR2 SYGVKD. The CDR3 totals 14 residues. Written as DNA, the CDR3 is TGTGCCATCAGGGGGGTAGGATCTGGAAACACCATATATTTT. Residues: CAIRGVGSGNTIYF.

The chain combines TRBV19 with TRBJ2-2, with D perhaps matching TRBD1 (6 bases). Deletions cut 9 bases from V and 5 bases from J, with 19 bases between. Germline values: CDR1 LNHDA, CDR2 SQIVND (reference sequence). This CDR3 contains 15 residues. CDR3 nucleotides: TGTGCCAGCAGTGGGACATGGCCGCAGACCGGGGAGCTGTTTTTT. It translates to CASSGTWPQTGELFF.

In its sample, this clone was seen once. The rearrangement links TRBV5-1 to TRBJ2-7; TRBD2 matches at 13 bases. Germline CDR1 and CDR2: SGHRS and YFSETQ. This CDR3 is built from 15 residues. The ends lost 2 bases at V and 4 bases at J; junction bases unmatched: 3. CDR3 sequence (DNA): TGCGCCAGCAGCTTCGGACTAGCGGGAGCTTACGAGCAGTACTTC. Translation: CASSFGLAGAYEQYF.

This chain joins TRBV2 and TRBJ2-4; 7 bases align to TRBD1. The germline V gene has CDR1 SNHLY and CDR2 FYNNEI. V lost 6 bases, J lost 8 bases, and 7 bases stayed unmatched. The CDR3 has 13 residues. This CDR3 reads CASSPDRVDIQYF. Written as DNA, the CDR3 is TGTGCCAGCAGCCCCGACAGGGTGGACATTCAGTACTTC.

The chain employs TRBV7-9 and TRBJ2-1; D is undetermined. V was shortened by 5 bases and J by 0 bases, with 8 bases between the two germline ends. The CDR3 is 14 amino acids. From germline, CDR1 is SEHNR and CDR2 FQNEAQ (reference sequence). CDR3 coding DNA: TGTGCCAGCAGCCAGGTGAACTCCTACAATGAGCAGTTCTTC. Protein sequence: CASSQVNSYNEQFF.

This chain joins TRBV10-3 and TRBJ2-1; 10 bases match TRBD2. The CDR3 loop spans 18 amino acids. The V gene's germline CDR1 is ENHRY and CDR2 SYGVKD. J was trimmed by 4 bases and V by 2 bases; bases with no gene match: 11. DNA for the CDR3: TGTGCCATCAGTGAGCGTGGGTCTAGCGGGAGATTATACAATGAGCAGTTCTTC. Translating it yields CAISERGSSGRLYNEQFF.

V is TRBV2 and J is TRBJ2-3; D ambiguous. The CDR3 contains 13 residues. CDR1 is SNHLY, CDR2 FYNNEI, per germline. Trimming shortened V by 2 bases and J by 7 bases, and 10 bases separated the two germline ends. DNA of the CDR3: TGTGCCAGCAGTGAACAGGACGGCAATACGCAGTATTTT. Protein: CASSEQDGNTQYF.

CDR3 DNA: TGTGCCAGCTCCCCCCCGTTGGGGAATGAGCAGTTCTTC. As protein: CASSPPLGNEQFF. The chain is built from TRBV6-6 and TRBJ2-1; no clear D. This CDR3 contains 13 residues. V was pared by 8 bases and J by 7 bases, with 15 bases between. Germline V CDR1 and CDR2: MNHNY, SVGAGI (reference sequence).

On this clone: Other DNA sequences in this sample translate to the same CDR3. The V gene is TRBV9, the J gene TRBJ2-2, with TRBD1 identical over 9 bases. Germline values: CDR1 SGDLS, CDR2 YYNGEE. The CDR3 contains 15 residues. The V and J ends lost 2 bases and 4 bases, in that order; junction bases with no gene match: 3. CDR3 bases: TGTGCCAGCAGCGTCGGACAGGGGAGCACCGGGGAGCTGTTTTTT. As protein: CASSVGQGSTGELFF.

The chain carries TRBV18 and TRBJ1-1; D unclear. V lost 5 bases and J 4 bases, leaving 11 bases between the germline ends. This CDR3 contains 13 residues. Germline V CDR1 and CDR2: KGHSH, LQKENI. CDR3 residues: CASSMGSGTEAFF. The CDR3 bases are TGTGCCAGCTCAATGGGGTCTGGCACTGAAGCTTTCTTT.

The chain joins TRBV5-6 to TRBJ1-6, with 7 bases lining up with TRBD1. The V segment lost 4 bases and the J segment 7 bases; nucleotides outside the gene matches: 8. This CDR3 has 15 residues. Germline values: CDR1 SGHDT, CDR2 YYEEEE. In DNA, the CDR3 is TGTGCCAGCAGCCTACAGGACAGGTTAAATTCACCCCTCCACTTT. It yields the protein CASSLQDRLNSPLHF.

This sequence joins TRBV7-2 and TRBJ2-1, with 7 bases lining up with TRBD1. The germline CDR1 and CDR2 sequences are SGHTA and FQGNSA. After removal of 5 bases from V and 3 bases from J, the junction contained 7 bases not matched to a gene. The CDR3 consists of 15 residues. CDR3 nucleotides: TGTGCCAGCAGCCAGACAGGGATTGACTACAATGAGCAGTTCTTC. It is translated as CASSQTGIDYNEQFF.

V usage is TRBV13 and J usage is TRBJ1-1; D call uncertain. Germline loops: CDR1 PRHDT, CDR2 FYEKMQ (reference sequence). The V and J ends lost 1 base and 3 bases respectively, with 9 bases between them. This CDR3 has 14 residues. CDR3 protein: CASSLDRRHTEAFF. CDR3 coding DNA: TGTGCCAGCAGCTTAGACCGTCGACACACTGAAGCTTTCTTT.

The rearrangement uses TRBV15 and TRBJ2-2; TRBD2 matches at 15 bases. Per germline, CDR1 LNHNV and CDR2 YYDKDF (reference sequence). V trimming: 5 bases; J trimming: 0 bases; junction bases outside the gene matches: 7. The CDR3 spans 19 residues. The DNA for the CDR3 is TGTGCCACCAGCCCCGGACTAGCGGGAGGGTATACGAACACCGGGGAGCTGTTTTTT. It yields the protein CATSPGLAGGYTNTGELFF.

The genes are TRBV2 and TRBJ1-3, with a tentative D call TRBD1 (5 bases). The germline gives CDR1 SNHLY, CDR2 FYNNEI. Trimming left V 4 bases short and J 2 bases short, with 9 bases between. The CDR3 contains 14 residues. The chain's CDR3 is CASSVRDAGNTIYF. CDR3 sequence (DNA): TGTGCCAGCAGTGTGAGGGACGCTGGAAACACCATATATTTT. The whole variable domain, remainder taken from reference TRBV2 and TRBJ1-3, is EPEVTQTPSHQVTQMGQEVILRCVPISNHLYFYWYRQILGQKVEFLVSFYNNEISEKSEIFDDQFSVERPDGSNFTLKIRSTKLEDSAMYFCASSVRDAGNTIYFGEGSWLTVV.

In regard to this clone: Other DNA sequences in this sample translate to the same CDR3. The chain carries TRBV7-2 and TRBJ1-3; TRBD1 agrees at 9 bases. This CDR3 comprises 14 residues. V trimming: 5 bases; J trimming: 4 bases; junction bases outside the gene matches: 3. Germline assignment: CDR1 SGHTA and CDR2 FQGNSA. The CDR3 sequence is CASSLGQGGNTIYF. CDR3 DNA: TGTGCCAGCAGCCTGGGACAGGGAGGAAACACCATATATTTT.

J is TRBJ2-7 and V is TRBV6-1; D is undetermined. Germline CDR1 is MNHNS and CDR2 is SASEGT. The CDR3 consists of 13 residues. V was trimmed by 7 bases and J by 1 base, leaving 11 bases between them. The CDR3 reads CASMPSPSYEQYF. Written as DNA, the CDR3 is TGTGCCAGCATGCCGAGTCCTTCCTACGAGCAGTACTTC.

This clone was seen a handful of times. The V gene is TRBV29-1, the J gene TRBJ2-7, with 11 bases lining up with TRBD2. The CDR3 consists of 13 residues. Germline-derived CDR1 and CDR2 are SQVTM and ANQGSEA. The J segment lost 6 bases and the V segment lost 4 bases, leaving 5 bases of the junction unmatched. The CDR3 region is CSVAVAGGGEQYF. Here the CDR3 DNA reads TGCAGCGTTGCCGTAGCGGGAGGGGGCGAGCAGTACTTC.